The 9 T cell receptor beta chains given below trace back to one sample, sequenced in a study of T cell responses to AZD1222 COVID-19 vaccine. The assay was immunoSEQ multiplex PCR, and TCRdb's table has in-frame clones only and misses some. This table has 100,000 to 130,000 clones, about 85% appearing once. The material sequenced was peripheral blood, taken 28 days after the second AZD1222 dose. The receptors were sampled from an adult who received the AZD1222 COVID-19 vaccine.

The chain joins TRBV19 to TRBJ1-4; 9 bases align to TRBD1. The CDR3 length is 16 residues. The junction had 10 bases not matched to a gene; V was cut back by 9 bases and J by 2 bases. Germline values: CDR1 LNHDA, CDR2 SQIVND (reference sequence). The CDR3 DNA is TGTGCCAGCCGCCGCGGACAGGGGATGACTAATGAAAAACTGTTTTTT. Residues: CASRRGQGMTNEKLFF.

This chain uses TRBV5-1 with TRBJ1-1, with D perhaps TRBD1 (6 bases). V was cut by 5 bases and J by 1 base, with 9 bases left in between. The germline gives CDR1 SGHRS, CDR2 YFSETQ. CDR3 length: 13 residues. The CDR3 coding sequence is TGCGCCAGCAGGAGGGGGGAGAACACTGAAGCTTTCTTT. Its protein is CASRRGENTEAFF.

The chain has TRBV19 and TRBJ1-1; TRBD1 matches at 9 bases. The ends lost 6 bases at V and 5 bases at J; junction bases unmatched: 4. From germline, CDR1 is LNHDA and CDR2 SQIVND (reference sequence). The CDR3 is made up of 13 amino acids. The CDR3 region is CASRSGQGTEAFF. CDR3 in DNA: TGTGCCAGTAGAAGTGGACAGGGGACTGAAGCTTTCTTT.

This chain uses TRBV6-1 with TRBJ1-1; no definite D call. The CDR3 is 14 residues long. With 2 bases removed from V and 3 bases from J, the gap between germline ends came to 10 bases. Germline V CDR1 and CDR2: MNHNS, SASEGT. This CDR3 is CASSETPRYTEAFF. CDR3 coding DNA: TGTGCCAGCAGTGAAACCCCCAGATACACTGAAGCTTTCTTT.

This chain links TRBV29-1 with TRBJ2-3; D is unresolved. Germline-derived CDR1 and CDR2 are SQVTM and ANQGSEA. The CDR3 totals 17 residues. Trimming stripped 3 bases from V and 5 bases from J, with 24 bases between. This CDR3 reads CSVELRPKGSTEDTQYF. CDR3 nucleotide sequence: TGCAGCGTTGAGTTAAGGCCTAAAGGGTCCACGGAAGATACGCAGTATTTT.

The J gene is TRBJ2-3, the V gene TRBV23-1; 8 bases agree with TRBD1. TRBV23-1 carries the ORF label, with uncertain function. With 4 bases clipped from V and 1 base from J, the junction kept 1 base outside the gene matches. The CDR3 runs 14 residues. For the CDR3, the DNA is TGCGCCAGCAGTCGGACAGGGTGCACAGATACGCAGTATTTT. It is translated as CASSRTGCTDTQYF.

This rearrangement joins TRBV10-1 to TRBJ1-3; D gene uncertain. The germline gives CDR1 WNHNN, CDR2 SYGVQD (reference sequence). The length of the CDR3 is 13 residues. Trimming left V 9 bases short and J 0 bases short, with 9 bases between. The CDR3 loop is CARVGISGNTIYF. CDR3 sequence (DNA): TGCGCCAGGGTGGGGATCTCTGGAAACACCATATATTTT.

The V gene is TRBV7-9, the J gene TRBJ1-1, with no clear D. The CDR3 is made up of 11 amino acids. The germline V gene has CDR1 SEHNR and CDR2 FQNEAQ (reference sequence). V gave up 3 bases and J gave up 8 bases, with 7 bases separating them. The CDR3 DNA reads TGTGCCAGCAGCTTCCCGCAAGAAGCTTTCTTT. It encodes CASSFPQEAFF.

The J gene is TRBJ2-3, the V gene TRBV7-9, with 7 bases aligning to TRBD2. Per germline, CDR1 SEHNR and CDR2 FQNEAQ (reference sequence). CDR3 length: 17 amino acids. Trimming at V came to 5 bases and at J to 0 bases, leaving 11 bases not matched to a gene. CDR3 DNA sequence: TGTGCCAGCAGCCATGCCTCTAGCGGTGGGAGCACAGATACGCAGTATTTT. This gives the protein CASSHASSGGSTDTQYF.